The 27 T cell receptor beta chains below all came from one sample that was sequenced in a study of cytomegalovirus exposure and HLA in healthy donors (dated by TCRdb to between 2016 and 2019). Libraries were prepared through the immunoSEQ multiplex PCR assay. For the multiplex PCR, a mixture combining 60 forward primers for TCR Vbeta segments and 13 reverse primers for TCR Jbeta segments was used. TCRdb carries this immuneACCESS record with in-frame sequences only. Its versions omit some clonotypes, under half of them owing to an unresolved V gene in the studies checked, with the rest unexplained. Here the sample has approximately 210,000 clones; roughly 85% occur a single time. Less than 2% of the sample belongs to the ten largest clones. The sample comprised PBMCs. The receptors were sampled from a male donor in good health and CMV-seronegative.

The CDR3 protein is CASGGVGGYTF. CDR3 coding DNA: TGTGCCAGTGGAGGGGTGGGTGGCTACACCTTC. The chain uses TRBV19 and TRBJ1-2, with D perhaps matching TRBD1 (5 bases). V was pared by 8 bases and J by 7 bases, with 11 bases between. The CDR3 has 11 amino acids. CDR1 and CDR2 (germline): LNHDA, SQIVND (reference sequence). The variable domain in full, with the rest retrieved from reference TRBV19 and TRBJ1-2, is DGGITQSPKYLFRKEGQNVTLSCEQNLNHDAMYWYRQDPGQGLRLIYYSQIVNDFQKGDIAEGYSVSREKKESFPLTVTSAQKNPTAFYLCASGGVGGYTFGSGTRLTVV.

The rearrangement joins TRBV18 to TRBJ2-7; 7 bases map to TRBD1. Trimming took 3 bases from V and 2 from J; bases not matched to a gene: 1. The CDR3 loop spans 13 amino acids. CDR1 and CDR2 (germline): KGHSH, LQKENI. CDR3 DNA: TGTGCCAGCTCACCGACAGGGACCTACGAGCAGTACTTC. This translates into CASSPTGTYEQYF. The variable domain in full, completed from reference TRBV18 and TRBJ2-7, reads NAGVMQNPRHLVRRRGQEARLRCSPMKGHSHVYWYRQLPEEGLKFMVYLQKENIIDESGMPKERFSAEFPKEGPSILRIQQVVRGDSAAYFCASSPTGTYEQYFGPGTRLTVT.

The CDR3 DNA is TGTGCCAGCAAAGGGGGCAACGAGCAGTACTTC. Its protein product is CASKGGNEQYF. This chain connects TRBV28 to TRBJ2-7, with 7 nucleotides matching TRBD1. CDR1 is MDHEN and CDR2 is SYDVKM in the germline V gene. The junction had 2 bases not matched to a gene; V was cut back by 7 bases and J by 5 bases. This CDR3 comprises 11 residues.

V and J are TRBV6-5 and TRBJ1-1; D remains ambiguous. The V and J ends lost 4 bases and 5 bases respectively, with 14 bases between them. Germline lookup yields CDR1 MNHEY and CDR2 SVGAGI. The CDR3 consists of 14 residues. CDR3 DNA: TGTGCCAGCAGTTTTGACGGGAAAGAGACTGAAGCTTTCTTT. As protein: CASSFDGKETEAFF.

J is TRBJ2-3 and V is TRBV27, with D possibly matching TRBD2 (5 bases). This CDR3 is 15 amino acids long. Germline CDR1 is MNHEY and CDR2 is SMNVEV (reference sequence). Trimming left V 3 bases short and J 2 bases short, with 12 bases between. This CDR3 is CASSLRATPTDTQYF. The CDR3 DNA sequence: TGTGCCAGCAGTTTGAGGGCAACACCCACAGATACGCAGTATTTT.

The DNA for the CDR3 is TGTGCCAGCAGCTTAAGGGACAGCCGGACCAATGAGCAGTTCTTC. Its protein is CASSLRDSRTNEQFF. The chain recombines TRBV7-2 with TRBJ2-1; 7 positions match TRBD1. The CDR3 extends over 15 amino acids. Trimming removed 2 bases from V and 6 bases from J; junction bases left unmatched: 7. The germline gives CDR1 SGHTA, CDR2 FQGNSA.

The CDR3 loop is CASSGNRAWGYTF. The DNA for the CDR3 is TGTGCCAGCAGCGGTAACAGGGCTTGGGGCTACACCTTC. This chain links TRBV7-2 with TRBJ1-2; weak D call: TRBD1 (6 bases). CDR1 is SGHTA and CDR2 is FQGNSA in the germline V gene. Trimming left V 5 bases short and J 8 bases short, with 15 bases between. The CDR3 loop spans 13 amino acids.

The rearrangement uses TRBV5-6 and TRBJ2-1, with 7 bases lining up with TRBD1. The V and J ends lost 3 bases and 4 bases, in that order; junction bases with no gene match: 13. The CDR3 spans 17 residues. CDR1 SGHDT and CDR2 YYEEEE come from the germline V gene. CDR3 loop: CASSSPSGQKRYNEQFF. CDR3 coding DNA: TGTGCCAGCAGCTCCCCCTCGGGACAGAAAAGATACAATGAGCAGTTCTTC.

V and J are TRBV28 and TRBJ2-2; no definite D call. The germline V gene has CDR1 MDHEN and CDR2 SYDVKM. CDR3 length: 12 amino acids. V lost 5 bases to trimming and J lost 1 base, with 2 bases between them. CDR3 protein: CASSQNTGELFF. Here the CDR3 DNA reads TGTGCCAGCAGTCAGAACACCGGGGAGCTGTTTTTT.

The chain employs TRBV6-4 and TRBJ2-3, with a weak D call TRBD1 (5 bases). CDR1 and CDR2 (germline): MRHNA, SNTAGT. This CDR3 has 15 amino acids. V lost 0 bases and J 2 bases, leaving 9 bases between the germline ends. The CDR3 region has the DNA TGTGCCAGCAGTGACTCCGGACATCCCACAGATACGCAGTATTTT. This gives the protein CASSDSGHPTDTQYF.

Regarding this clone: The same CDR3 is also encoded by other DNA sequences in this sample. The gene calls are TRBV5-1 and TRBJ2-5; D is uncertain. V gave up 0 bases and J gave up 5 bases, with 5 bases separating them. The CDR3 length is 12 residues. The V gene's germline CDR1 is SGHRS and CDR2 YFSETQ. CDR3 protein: CASSLARETQYF. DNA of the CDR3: TGCGCCAGCAGCTTGGCTAGGGAGACCCAGTACTTC. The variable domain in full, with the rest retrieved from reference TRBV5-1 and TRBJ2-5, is KAGVTQTPRYLIKTRGQQVTLSCSPISGHRSVSWYQQTPGQGLQFLFEYFSETQRNKGNFPGRFSGRQFSNSRSEMNVSTLELGDSALYLCASSLARETQYFGPGTRLLVL.

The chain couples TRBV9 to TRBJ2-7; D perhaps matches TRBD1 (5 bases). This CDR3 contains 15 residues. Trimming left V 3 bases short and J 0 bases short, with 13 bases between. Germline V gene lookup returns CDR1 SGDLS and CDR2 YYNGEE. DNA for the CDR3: TGTGCCAGCAGCGAGGGTTGGCAGGGCTCCTACGAGCAGTACTTC. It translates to CASSEGWQGSYEQYF.

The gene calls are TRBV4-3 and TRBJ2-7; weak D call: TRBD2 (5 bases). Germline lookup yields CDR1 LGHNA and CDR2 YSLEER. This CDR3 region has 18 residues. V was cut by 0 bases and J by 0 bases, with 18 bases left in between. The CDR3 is CASSQDGLNHTSSYEQYF. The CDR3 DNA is TGCGCCAGCAGCCAAGATGGACTGAATCATACAAGCTCCTACGAGCAGTACTTC.

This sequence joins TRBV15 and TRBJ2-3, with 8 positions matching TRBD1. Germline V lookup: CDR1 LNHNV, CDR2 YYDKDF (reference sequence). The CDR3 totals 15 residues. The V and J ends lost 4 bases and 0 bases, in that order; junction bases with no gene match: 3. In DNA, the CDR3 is TGTGCCACCAGCAATGGACAGGGAAGCACAGATACGCAGTATTTT. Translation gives CATSNGQGSTDTQYF. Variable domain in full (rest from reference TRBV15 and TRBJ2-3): DAMVIQNPRYQVTQFGKPVTLSCSQTLNHNVMYWYQQKSSQAPKLLFHYYDKDFNNEADTPDNFQSRRPNTSFCFLDIRSPGLGDTAMYLCATSNGQGSTDTQYFGPGTRLTVL.

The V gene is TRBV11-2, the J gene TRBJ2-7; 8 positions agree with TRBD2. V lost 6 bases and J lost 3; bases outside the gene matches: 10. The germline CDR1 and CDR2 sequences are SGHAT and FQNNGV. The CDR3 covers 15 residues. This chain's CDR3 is CASRDISGSVYEQYF. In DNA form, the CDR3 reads TGTGCCAGCAGAGATATAAGCGGGAGCGTCTACGAGCAGTACTTC.

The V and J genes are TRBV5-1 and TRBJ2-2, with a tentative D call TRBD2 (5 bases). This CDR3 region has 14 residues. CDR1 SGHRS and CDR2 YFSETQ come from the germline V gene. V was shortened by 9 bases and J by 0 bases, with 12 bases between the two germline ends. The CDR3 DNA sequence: TGCGCCACCCGCTGGCGGGCGAACACCGGGGAGCTGTTTTTT. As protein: CATRWRANTGELFF.

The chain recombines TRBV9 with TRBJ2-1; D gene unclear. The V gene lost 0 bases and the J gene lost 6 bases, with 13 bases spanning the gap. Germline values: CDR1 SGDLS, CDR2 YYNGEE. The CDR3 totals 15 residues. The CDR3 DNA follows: TGTGCCAGCAGCGTAGGAACAGTTCCGGTCAATGAGCAGTTCTTC. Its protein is CASSVGTVPVNEQFF.

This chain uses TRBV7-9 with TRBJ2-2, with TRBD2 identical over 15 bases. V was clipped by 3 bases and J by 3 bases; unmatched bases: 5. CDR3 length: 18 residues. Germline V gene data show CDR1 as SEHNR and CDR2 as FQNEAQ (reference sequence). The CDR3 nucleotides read TGTGCCAGCAGCTTTAGGACTAGCGGGAGGGCTGACACCGGGGAGCTGTTTTTT. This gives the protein CASSFRTSGRADTGELFF.

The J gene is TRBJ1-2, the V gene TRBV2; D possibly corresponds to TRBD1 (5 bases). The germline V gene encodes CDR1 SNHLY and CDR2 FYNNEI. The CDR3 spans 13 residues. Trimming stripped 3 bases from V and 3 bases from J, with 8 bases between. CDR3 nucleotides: TGTGCCAGCAGTGACGGAGGGGACTATGGCTACACCTTC. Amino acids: CASSDGGDYGYTF.

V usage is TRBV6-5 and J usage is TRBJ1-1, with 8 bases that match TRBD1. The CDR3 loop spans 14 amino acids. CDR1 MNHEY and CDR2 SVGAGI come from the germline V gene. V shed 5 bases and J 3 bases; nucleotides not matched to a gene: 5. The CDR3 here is CASSAQGGDTEAFF. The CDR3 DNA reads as TGTGCCAGCAGTGCACAGGGGGGGGACACTGAAGCTTTCTTT.

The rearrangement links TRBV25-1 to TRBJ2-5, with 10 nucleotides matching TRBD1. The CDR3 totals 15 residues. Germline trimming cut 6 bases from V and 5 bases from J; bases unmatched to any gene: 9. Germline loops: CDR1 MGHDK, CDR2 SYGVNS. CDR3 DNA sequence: TGTGCCAGCAGCTGGGACAGGGGAGGCCAGGAGACCCAGTACTTC. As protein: CASSWDRGGQETQYF.

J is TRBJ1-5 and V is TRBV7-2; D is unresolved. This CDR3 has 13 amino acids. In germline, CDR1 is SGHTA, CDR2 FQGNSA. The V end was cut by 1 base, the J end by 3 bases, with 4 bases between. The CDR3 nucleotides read TGTGCCAGCAGCTTAGTTAACAATCAGCCCCAGCATTTT. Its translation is CASSLVNNQPQHF.

CDR3 sequence (DNA): TGTGCCAGCAGTTTGACAGGGGCCTACACCGGGGAGCTGTTTTTT. It yields the protein CASSLTGAYTGELFF. The gene calls are TRBV5-6 and TRBJ2-2, with TRBD1 identical over 8 bases. Trimming at V came to 5 bases and at J to 3 bases, leaving 6 bases not matched to a gene. This CDR3 spans 15 amino acids. Germline CDR1 reads SGHDT; CDR2 reads YYEEEE.

The CDR3 here is CASRYSGGGYNEQFF. As DNA, the CDR3 is TGTGCCAGTAGATATAGCGGGGGGGGCTACAATGAGCAGTTCTTC. This chain links TRBV19 with TRBJ2-1; 11 bases align to TRBD2. Trimming took 6 bases from V and 3 from J; bases not matched to a gene: 4. CDR3 length equals 15 residues. CDR1 LNHDA and CDR2 SQIVND come from the germline V gene (reference sequence).

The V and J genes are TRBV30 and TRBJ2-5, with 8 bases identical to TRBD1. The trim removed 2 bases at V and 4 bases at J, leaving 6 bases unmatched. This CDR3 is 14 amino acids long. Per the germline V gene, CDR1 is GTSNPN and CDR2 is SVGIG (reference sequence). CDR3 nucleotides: TGTGCCTGGAGTTGGCAGGGGGCAGGAGAGACCCAGTACTTC. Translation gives CAWSWQGAGETQYF.

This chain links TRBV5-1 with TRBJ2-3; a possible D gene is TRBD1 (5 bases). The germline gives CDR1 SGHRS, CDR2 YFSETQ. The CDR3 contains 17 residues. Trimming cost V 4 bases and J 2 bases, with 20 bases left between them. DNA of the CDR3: TGCGCCAGCAGCCCCCGCTCCGGGTGGGGCAACACAGATACGCAGTATTTT. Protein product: CASSPRSGWGNTDTQYF. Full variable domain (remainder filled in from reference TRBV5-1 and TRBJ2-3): KAGVTQTPRYLIKTRGQQVTLSCSPISGHRSVSWYQQTPGQGLQFLFEYFSETQRNKGNFPGRFSGRQFSNSRSEMNVSTLELGDSALYLCASSPRSGWGNTDTQYFGPGTRLTVL.

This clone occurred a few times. The CDR3 DNA reads TGTGCCAGCAGTGAATACGCGCGGATCTCGGGACAGACCTACGAGCAGTACTTC. Translating it yields CASSEYARISGQTYEQYF. This rearrangement joins TRBV25-1 to TRBJ2-7, with 7 bases lining up with TRBD1. V was pared by 0 bases and J by 2 bases, with 13 bases of the junction left unmatched. CDR1 and CDR2 from the germline V gene are MGHDK and SYGVNS. The CDR3 runs to 18 residues.